The sequence of this T cell receptor (beta chain) was determined in a study of T cell responses to AZD1222 COVID-19 vaccine. Study background: Second-dose timings of about 4 or about 12 weeks were pooled.

Sequencing used immunoSEQ multiplex PCR; TCRdb keeps in-frame clones, though not all of them. This repertoire shows about 120,000 clones, around 91% found once; its top ten account for around 1.7%. CDR1 and CDR2 (germline): SEHNR, FQNEAQ (reference sequence). Trimming pared 7 bases from V and 2 bases from J, leaving 7 bases between. The CDR3 spans 12 residues. The genes are TRBV7-9 and TRBJ2-3, with D unresolved. The material sequenced was peripheral blood, taken on day 0 of AZD1222 vaccination. This receptor was obtained from an adult in good health. The CDR3 loop is CASTPFTDTQYF. The CDR3 region has the DNA TGTGCCAGCACCCCATTCACAGATACGCAGTATTTT.